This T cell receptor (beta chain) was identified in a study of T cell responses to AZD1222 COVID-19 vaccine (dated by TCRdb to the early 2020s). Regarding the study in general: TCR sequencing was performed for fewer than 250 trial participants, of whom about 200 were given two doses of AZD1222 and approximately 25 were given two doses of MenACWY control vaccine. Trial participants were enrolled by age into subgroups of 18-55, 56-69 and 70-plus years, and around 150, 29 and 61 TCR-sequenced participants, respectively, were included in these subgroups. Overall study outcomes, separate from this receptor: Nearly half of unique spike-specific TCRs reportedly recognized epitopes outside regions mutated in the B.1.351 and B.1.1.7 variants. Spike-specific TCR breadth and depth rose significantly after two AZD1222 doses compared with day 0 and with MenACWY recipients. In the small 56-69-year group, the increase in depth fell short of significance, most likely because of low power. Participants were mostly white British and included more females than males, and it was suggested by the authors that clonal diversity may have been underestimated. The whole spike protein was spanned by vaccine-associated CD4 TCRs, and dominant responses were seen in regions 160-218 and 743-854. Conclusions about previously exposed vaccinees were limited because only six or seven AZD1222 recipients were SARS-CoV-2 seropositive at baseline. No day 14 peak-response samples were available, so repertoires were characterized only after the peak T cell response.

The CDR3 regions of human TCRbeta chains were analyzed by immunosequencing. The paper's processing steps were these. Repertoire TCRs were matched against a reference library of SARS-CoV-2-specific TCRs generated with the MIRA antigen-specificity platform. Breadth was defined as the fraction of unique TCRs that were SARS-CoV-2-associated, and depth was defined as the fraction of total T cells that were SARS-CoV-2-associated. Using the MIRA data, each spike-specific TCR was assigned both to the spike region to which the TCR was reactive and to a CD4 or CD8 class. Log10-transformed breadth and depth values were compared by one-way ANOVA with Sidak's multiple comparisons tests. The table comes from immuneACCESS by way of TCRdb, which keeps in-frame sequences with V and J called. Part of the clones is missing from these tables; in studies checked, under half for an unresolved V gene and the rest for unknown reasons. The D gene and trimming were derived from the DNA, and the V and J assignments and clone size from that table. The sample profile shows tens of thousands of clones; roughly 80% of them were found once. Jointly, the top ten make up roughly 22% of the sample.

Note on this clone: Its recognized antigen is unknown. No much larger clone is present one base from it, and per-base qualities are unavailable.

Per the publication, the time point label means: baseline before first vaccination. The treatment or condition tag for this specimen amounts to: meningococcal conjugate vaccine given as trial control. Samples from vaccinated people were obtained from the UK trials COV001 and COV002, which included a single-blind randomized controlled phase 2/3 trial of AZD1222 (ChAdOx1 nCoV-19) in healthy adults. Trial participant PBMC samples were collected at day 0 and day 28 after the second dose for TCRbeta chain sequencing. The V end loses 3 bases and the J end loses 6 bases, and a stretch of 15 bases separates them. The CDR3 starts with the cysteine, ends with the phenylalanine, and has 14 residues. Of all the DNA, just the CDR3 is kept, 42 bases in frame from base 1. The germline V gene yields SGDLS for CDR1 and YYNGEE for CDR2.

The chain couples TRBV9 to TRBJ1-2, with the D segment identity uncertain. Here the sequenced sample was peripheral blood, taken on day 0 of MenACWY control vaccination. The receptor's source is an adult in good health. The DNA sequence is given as TGTGCCAGCAGCGCTGCTAGGAATCGTCATGGCTACACCTTC. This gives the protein CASSAARNRHGYTF. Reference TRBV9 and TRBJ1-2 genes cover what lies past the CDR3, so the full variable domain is DSGVTQTPKHLITATGQRVTLRCSPRSGDLSVYWYQQSLDQGLQFLIQYYNGEERAKGNILERFSAQQFPDLHSELNLSSLELGDSALYFCASSAARNRHGYTFGSGTRLTVV.